The clone carrying this T cell receptor beta chain has ten or more counts. Its target is not known. The data originate from a study of metastatic and nonmetastatic thyroid tumors. In the study overall: The authors compared repertoires across blood and tumor or nodule tissue from malignant and benign thyroid patients. Broader study findings: TCR beta diversity was reportedly significantly higher in malignant thyroid tumors than benign nodules, in blood and tumor.

CDR1 is SGDLS, CDR2 YYNGEE, per germline. The V and J ends lost 0 bases and 10 bases respectively, with 11 bases between them. The CDR3 is 14 residues long. Patients underwent thyroid surgery, and none had received any treatment before it. Per the original methods: Clinicopathological groups supplied CDR3 differences that were used to build a distant-metastasis classifier for papillary thyroid cancer. TCRdb reprocessed the PCR reads using MiXCR. The V and J calls reflect TCRdb's pipeline rather than the authors' work. The sample includes 89,000 or so clones, around 9.2% of them seen just once. Material for sequencing was blood. The genes are TRBV9 and TRBJ1-6; no clear D. The receptor was derived from a female donor with papillary thyroid cancer or a benign thyroid nodule (not recorded which). Some clones in this sample may be carry-over from other donors' samples. The CDR3 coding sequence is TGTGCCAGCAGCGTAGAGGCTACTGTATCACCCCTCCACTTT. It translates to CASSVEATVSPLHF.